This entry lists 28 T cell receptor beta chains sequenced from one sample in a study of blood T cell repertoires in COVID-19 (dated by TCRdb to 2020 to 2022). The library was produced with the immunoSEQ multiplex PCR assay. Held by TCRdb, this immuneACCESS table contains in-frame sequences only and omits some clones. Under half of the omission traces to an unresolved V gene where checked; the cause of the rest is unknown. Present in this sample are 200,000 to 250,000 clones, around 85% of which were seen just once. The ten largest account for roughly 3.3% of the sample. The sequenced sample was PBMCs or T cells enriched from blood (not recorded which). The receptor set was obtained from a woman between 50 and 59 years old in a cohort exposed to, infected with or recovered from COVID-19 (not recorded which).

This sequence joins TRBV2 and TRBJ1-2, with D possibly being TRBD1 (6 bases). Per the germline V gene, CDR1 is SNHLY and CDR2 is FYNNEI. The V end lost 4 bases, the J end lost 6 bases, and 12 bases lay between the germline ends. The CDR3 length is 13 residues. CDR3 nucleotide sequence: TGTGCCAGCAGTGTACAGGGCAGGAATGGCTACACCTTC. This sequence encodes CASSVQGRNGYTF.

The chain joins TRBV7-9 to TRBJ1-1, with D perhaps matching TRBD1 (6 bases). The CDR3 is 13 amino acids. Trimming took 6 bases from V and 2 from J, leaving 10 bases between them. Per the germline V gene, CDR1 is SEHNR and CDR2 is FQNEAQ (reference sequence). This chain's CDR3 is CASSFRGNTEAFF. The CDR3 DNA reads TGTGCCAGCAGTTTCAGGGGAAACACTGAAGCTTTCTTT.

This clone was recorded only once. The CDR3 here is CASSLGSVWGVRFF. CDR3 bases: TGTGCCAGCAGCTTAGGTTCTGTTTGGGGCGTGAGGTTTTTT. The chain employs TRBV11-2 and TRBJ2-2, with a tentative D call TRBD1 (5 bases). Trimming stripped 1 base from V and 16 bases from J, with 19 bases between. The CDR3 sequence is 14 residues long. Looked up from germline, CDR1 is SGHAT and CDR2 is FQNNGV.

V gene TRBV6-5 combines with J gene TRBJ2-3; TRBD2 aligns across 8 bases. The junction had 13 bases not matched to a gene; V was cut back by 8 bases and J by 6 bases. The CDR3 runs to 15 residues. Germline CDR1 reads MNHEY; CDR2 reads SVGAGI. The CDR3 region is CASSDRRGGPDTQYF. The CDR3 nucleotides are TGTGCCAGCTCTGATCGTCGGGGGGGGCCGGATACGCAGTATTTT.

This clone was recorded once. This sequence joins TRBV4-2 and TRBJ2-7; no reliable D call. CDR3 length: 14 residues. Trimming took 0 bases from V and 0 from J, leaving 6 bases between them. Germline loops: CDR1 LGHNA, CDR2 YNFKEQ. The CDR3, as DNA: TGTGCCAGCAGCCAAGACGGTAGCTCCTACGAGCAGTACTTC. Residues: CASSQDGSSYEQYF.

V and J are TRBV2 and TRBJ1-2; D is possibly TRBD1 (6 bases). The CDR3 has 15 amino acids. Germline CDR1 SNHLY, CDR2 FYNNEI. The germline V and J ends were trimmed by 2 bases and 8 bases, with 18 bases remaining between them. The CDR3 spells CASSEPTGPGVGYTF. The CDR3 coding sequence is TGTGCCAGCAGTGAACCGACAGGCCCAGGGGTAGGCTACACCTTC.

The chain combines TRBV4-2 with TRBJ2-7; possible D gene TRBD1, 6 bases. Germline V gene data show CDR1 as LGHNA and CDR2 as YNFKEQ. The CDR3 is 13 residues long. The V gene lost 1 base and the J gene lost 5 bases, with 9 bases spanning the gap. CDR3 sequence (DNA): TGTGCCAGCAGCCAAGTGGGGGCCGACGAGCAGTACTTC. Translating gives CASSQVGADEQYF.

The gene calls are TRBV4-2 and TRBJ1-1; 10 bases agree with TRBD1. This CDR3 contains 19 residues. V gave up 4 bases and J gave up 7 bases; unmatched junction bases: 21. Per germline, CDR1 LGHNA and CDR2 YNFKEQ. The CDR3 DNA is TGTGCCAGCAGCCCCTCCGGGCCGTCGACAGGGGGCCCTGATAATGAAGCTTTCTTT. Translation gives CASSPSGPSTGGPDNEAFF.

The rearrangement links TRBV6-6 to TRBJ1-6; unclear D gene. Germline loops: CDR1 MNHNY, CDR2 SVGAGI (reference sequence). Deletions cut 8 bases from V and 7 bases from J, with 18 bases between. This CDR3 comprises 15 residues. CDR3 protein: CASGVRGIGNSPLHF. The CDR3 nucleotides read TGTGCCAGCGGAGTCCGAGGGATCGGGAATTCACCCCTCCACTTT.

V and J are TRBV4-1 and TRBJ1-2; perhaps TRBD1 as D (6 bases). The CDR3 contains 16 residues. Trimming took off 1 base at V and 4 bases at J, with 16 bases between the two ends. The germline V gene encodes CDR1 MGHRA and CDR2 YSYEKL. The CDR3: CASSQGEGVPSYGYTF. CDR3 in DNA: TGCGCCAGCAGCCAAGGCGAGGGGGTCCCTAGCTATGGCTACACCTTC.

This chain links TRBV4-3 with TRBJ2-1, with 9 bases identical to TRBD2. With V trimmed by 4 bases and J by 9 bases, 7 bases remained unmatched. Germline V gene lookup returns CDR1 LGHNA and CDR2 YSLEER. The CDR3 sequence is 14 residues long. CDR3 nucleotide sequence: TGCGCCAGCAGCCGAAGCGGGGGGTTCTTTGAGCAGTTCTTC. It specifies CASSRSGGFFEQFF.

This chain uses TRBV6-2 or TRBV6-3 with TRBJ1-1; 10 bases match TRBD1. V lost 6 bases and J lost 9; bases outside the gene matches: 4. The CDR3 has 12 amino acids. Germline CDR1 reads MNHEY; CDR2 reads SVGEGT. This CDR3 reads CASSLGQGKAFF. The CDR3, as DNA: TGTGCCAGCAGCCTGGGACAGGGGAAAGCTTTCTTT.

This clone was found once. V and J are TRBV18 and TRBJ2-7; 8 nucleotides line up with TRBD1. Germline CDR1 and CDR2: KGHSH and LQKENI. CDR3 length equals 14 residues. The V segment lost 4 bases and the J segment 2 bases; nucleotides outside the gene matches: 4. The CDR3, as DNA: TGTGCCAGCTCACGCGACAGGGGAACCTACGAGCAGTACTTC. Amino acid sequence: CASSRDRGTYEQYF. Filled out from reference TRBV18 and TRBJ2-7, the complete variable domain reads NAGVMQNPRHLVRRRGQEARLRCSPMKGHSHVYWYRQLPEEGLKFMVYLQKENIIDESGMPKERFSAEFPKEGPSILRIQQVVRGDSAAYFCASSRDRGTYEQYFGPGTRLTVT.

CDR3: CASKLSGTGAYEQYF. As DNA, the CDR3 is TGTGCCAGCAAGCTGTCCGGGACAGGGGCCTACGAGCAGTACTTC. The chain uses TRBV6-5 and TRBJ2-7; 10 positions match TRBD1. CDR1 MNHEY and CDR2 SVGAGI come from the germline V gene. This CDR3 comprises 15 residues. V trimming: 7 bases; J trimming: 2 bases; junction bases outside the gene matches: 8.

This clone is a singleton in its sample. The chain combines TRBV2 with TRBJ2-5, with 9 bases identical to TRBD1. J gave up 5 bases and V 8 bases, and 6 bases lay outside the gene matches. The CDR3 has 13 residues. Germline V gene sequence: CDR1 SNHLY, CDR2 FYNNEI. The DNA for the CDR3 is TGTGCCAGCGCTGGGGGACAGGGTGAGACCCAGTACTTC. Translating gives CASAGGQGETQYF.

In its sample, this clone was seen once. The gene calls are TRBV19 and TRBJ1-5; D not certain. The CDR3 loop spans 17 amino acids. Germline CDR1 reads LNHDA; CDR2 reads SQIVND (reference sequence). V shed 3 bases and J shed 4 bases, with 19 bases lying between them. The CDR3 coding sequence is TGTGCCAGTAGTATCCGTCCGAGCACGGGGTCGAATCAGCCCCAGCATTTT. This translates into CASSIRPSTGSNQPQHF.

The chain uses TRBV2 and TRBJ2-1; D perhaps matches TRBD2 (5 bases). Germline CDR1 and CDR2: SNHLY and FYNNEI. The CDR3 consists of 16 residues. V lost 6 bases to trimming and J lost 7 bases, with 22 bases between them. The CDR3 sequence is CASSGVPPRGGNEQFF. In nucleotides, the CDR3 is TGTGCCAGCAGCGGGGTTCCCCCCCGCGGAGGTAATGAGCAGTTCTTC.

The rearrangement joins TRBV5-4 to TRBJ1-2, with 8 nucleotides matching TRBD1. Trimming cost V 9 bases and J 8 bases; bases outside gene matches: 15. CDR1 SGHNT and CDR2 YYREEE come from the germline V gene (reference sequence). CDR3 length: 14 residues. In nucleotides, the CDR3 is TGTGCCATACACAGGGGGACCGGGAGTGTCGGCTACACCTTC. This gives the protein CAIHRGTGSVGYTF.

This rearrangement joins TRBV11-2 to TRBJ1-5, with D hard to call. From germline, CDR1 is SGHAT and CDR2 FQNNGV. Between the trimmed V and J ends, which lost 3 bases and 4 bases, there was a span of 7 bases. This CDR3 is 13 amino acids long. The CDR3 nucleotides read TGTGCCAGCAGCTTTTCCCCGAATCAGCCCCAGCATTTT. Amino acid sequence: CASSFSPNQPQHF.

The gene calls are TRBV5-1 and TRBJ2-5; weak D call: TRBD1 (5 bases). The CDR3 is 14 residues long. Germline V CDR1 and CDR2: SGHRS, YFSETQ. Trimming left V 0 bases short and J 2 bases short, with 8 bases between. Here the CDR3 reads CASSLGPGQETQYF. The DNA for the CDR3 is TGCGCCAGCAGCTTGGGCCCAGGGCAAGAGACCCAGTACTTC.

This sequence joins TRBV5-1 and TRBJ2-7; 9 bases fit TRBD1. This CDR3 has 15 residues. The V gene's germline CDR1 is SGHRS and CDR2 YFSETQ. With V trimmed by 4 bases and J by 7 bases, 12 bases remained unmatched. As DNA, the CDR3 is TGCGCCAGCAGCCCGGACAGGGGAGCCACCTTGGAGCAGTACTTC. Translating it yields CASSPDRGATLEQYF.

In regard to this clone: This sample also contains other DNA sequences that code for the same CDR3. The chain is built from TRBV12-3 or TRBV12-4 and TRBJ2-7, with 7 bases fitting TRBD1. The CDR3 has 12 residues. The junction had 3 bases not matched to a gene; V was cut back by 6 bases and J by 4 bases. The CDR3 bases are TGTGCCAGCAGCCCGGGACAGTACGAGCAGTACTTC. This encodes CASSPGQYEQYF.

The rearrangement joins TRBV7-8 to TRBJ1-4; 8 bases agree with TRBD1. The germline V gene encodes CDR1 SGHVS and CDR2 FQNEAQ. This CDR3 region has 16 residues. With 4 bases clipped from V and 7 bases from J, the junction kept 11 bases outside the gene matches. As DNA, the CDR3 is TGTGCCAGCAGCTCATCACAGGGGGGCGTTAGTGAAAAACTGTTTTTT. Amino acids: CASSSSQGGVSEKLFF.

The chain has TRBV19 and TRBJ1-1; D is uncertain. Trimming cost V 3 bases and J 9 bases, with 8 bases left between them. Per germline, CDR1 LNHDA and CDR2 SQIVND (reference sequence). The CDR3 totals 11 residues. In DNA, the CDR3 is TGTGCCAGTAGTATTGGGGAGAAAGCTTTCTTT. Amino acid sequence: CASSIGEKAFF.

This clone was found a few times. The rearrangement links TRBV5-1 to TRBJ2-1; 8 bases are a match to TRBD2. The junction had 10 bases not matched to a gene; V was cut back by 5 bases and J by 3 bases. Germline lookup yields CDR1 SGHRS and CDR2 YFSETQ. The CDR3 spans 16 residues. The CDR3 DNA reads TGCGCCAGCAGTTACTTACCAGCGGGGGACTACAATGAGCAGTTCTTC. The encoded protein is CASSYLPAGDYNEQFF.

This clone was counted between two and nine times. The CDR3 spells CASSISSGYGYTF. For the CDR3, the DNA is TGTGCCAGCAGCATTTCCAGCGGCTATGGCTACACCTTC. The chain is built from TRBV7-3 and TRBJ1-2; D remains ambiguous. Germline CDR1 SGHTA, CDR2 FQGTGA. This CDR3 is built from 13 residues. Deletions cut 5 bases from V and 4 bases from J, with 11 bases between.

V gene TRBV7-9 combines with J gene TRBJ2-3, with TRBD2 as a possible D gene (5 bases). V was clipped by 10 bases and J by 3 bases, with 14 bases between them. This CDR3 contains 13 residues. CDR1 SEHNR and CDR2 FQNEAQ come from the germline V gene (reference sequence). For the CDR3, the DNA is TGTGCCATCCTGCAGGCGGGTACAGATACGCAGTATTTT. Translated: CAILQAGTDTQYF.

V is TRBV6-2 or TRBV6-3 and J is TRBJ2-7; D is possibly TRBD1 (6 bases). Trimming pared 3 bases from V and 0 bases from J, leaving 15 bases between. This CDR3 contains 16 residues. Germline V CDR1 and CDR2: MNHEY, SVGEGT. The CDR3 spells CASSYLWGLSSYEQYF. CDR3 bases: TGTGCCAGCAGTTATTTGTGGGGGCTTTCCTCCTACGAGCAGTACTTC.